The 20 T cell receptor beta chains below were found in one sample sequenced in a study of beta chain features in type 1 diabetes. Findings and limits, study-wide: Within each of all four CD4+ subsets, Type 1 diabetes patients had TCRB CDR3s that were moderately but significantly shorter.

Their antigen targets remain unknown. The investigators reverse transcribed all of the isolated RNA, so they sequenced expressed TCRB transcripts. TCRdb's table, derived via immunoSEQ multiplex PCR, lists solely in-frame clones and lacks some. The data show over 300,000 clones, around 9.3% seen once. Specimen: central memory CD4+ T cells from blood. The receptors stem from a man between 25 and 39 years old with type 1 diabetes.

This chain connects TRBV5-1 to TRBJ2-3; 12 bases are shared with TRBD2. The germline V gene has CDR1 SGHRS and CDR2 YFSETQ. The CDR3 is made up of 16 amino acids. With 4 bases clipped from V and 2 bases from J, the junction kept 5 bases outside the gene matches. Written as DNA, the CDR3 is TGCGCCAGCAGCCCGCTAGCGGGGGGGACCACAGATACGCAGTATTTT. Its translation is CASSPLAGGTTDTQYF.

In its sample, this clone was seen a few times. The chain is built from TRBV2 and TRBJ1-5, with 10 bases fitting TRBD1. V trimming: 6 bases; J trimming: 4 bases; junction bases outside the gene matches: 6. The CDR3 covers 15 residues. From germline, CDR1 is SNHLY and CDR2 FYNNEI. The CDR3 spells CASRGDRGGNQPQHF. The CDR3 nucleotides are TGTGCCAGCAGGGGGGACAGGGGAGGAAATCAGCCCCAGCATTTT.

V and J are TRBV29-1 and TRBJ2-1; 7 bases agree with TRBD1. Germline CDR1 and CDR2: SQVTM and ANQGSEA. V gave up 2 bases and J gave up 7 bases; unmatched junction bases: 5. This CDR3 has 13 amino acids. The DNA of the CDR3 is TGCAGCGTTGAAAAGACAGGGTCTAATGAGCAGTTCTTC. Encoded protein: CSVEKTGSNEQFF.

The V and J genes are TRBV6-1 and TRBJ2-5; D possibly corresponds to TRBD1 (6 bases). Between the trimmed V and J ends, which lost 4 bases and 5 bases, there was a span of 11 bases. The CDR3 consists of 13 residues. Germline-derived CDR1 and CDR2 are MNHNS and SASEGT. The CDR3 loop is CASSGPGHETQYF. CDR3 DNA sequence: TGTGCCAGCAGTGGCCCGGGACACGAGACCCAGTACTTC.

In the case of this clone: Additional DNA sequences in this sample encode the identical CDR3. This chain links TRBV5-6 with TRBJ2-7, with 7 positions matching TRBD2. V shed 0 bases and J 4 bases; nucleotides not matched to a gene: 4. Germline V lookup: CDR1 SGHDT, CDR2 YYEEEE. The CDR3 has 14 residues. The CDR3 loop is CASSLVGGGYEQYF. Here the CDR3 DNA reads TGTGCCAGCAGCTTGGTTGGCGGGGGTTACGAGCAGTACTTC.

The chain links TRBV18 to TRBJ1-1; no definite D call. Deletions cut 3 bases from V and 3 bases from J, with 17 bases between. The germline CDR1 and CDR2 sequences are KGHSH and LQKENI. The CDR3 runs 16 residues. The CDR3 loop is CASSPVAVMMDTEAFF. The CDR3 region has the DNA TGTGCCAGCTCACCGGTCGCGGTTATGATGGACACTGAAGCTTTCTTT.

The chain carries TRBV14 and TRBJ2-4; the D gene is possibly TRBD2 (5 bases). V gave up 4 bases and J gave up 3 bases, with 13 bases separating them. CDR1 and CDR2 (germline): SGHDN, FVKESK. The CDR3 consists of 15 residues. The CDR3, as DNA: TGTGCCAGCAGCCCCCTCGGGGAAGACAAAAACATTCAGTACTTC. Encoded protein: CASSPLGEDKNIQYF.

This clone came up a few times. V usage is TRBV7-2 and J usage is TRBJ1-1; no firm D call. Germline loops: CDR1 SGHTA, CDR2 FQGNSA. This CDR3 comprises 12 residues. Trimming took 5 bases from V and 8 from J, leaving 12 bases between them. The CDR3 loop is CASSLHRPEAFF. In DNA, the CDR3 is TGTGCCAGCAGCCTCCACCGGCCCGAAGCTTTCTTT.

This clone was detected once. The chain joins TRBV27 to TRBJ1-2, with TRBD1 as a possible D gene (6 bases). Germline CDR1 reads MNHEY; CDR2 reads SMNVEV (reference sequence). The CDR3 covers 14 residues. The V gene lost 5 bases and the J gene lost 2 bases, with 12 bases spanning the gap. The DNA of the CDR3 is TGTGCCAGCAGTCCGCCCGGGGGCAACTATGGCTACACCTTC. It encodes CASSPPGGNYGYTF.

The chain is built from TRBV5-1 and TRBJ1-6, with TRBD1 as a possible D gene (5 bases). The V and J ends lost 0 bases and 7 bases respectively, with 11 bases between them. The CDR3 is made up of 15 amino acids. CDR1 and CDR2 (germline): SGHRS, YFSETQ. In nucleotides, the CDR3 is TGCGCCAGCAGCTTGGCTTCTGGGGACAATTCACCCCTCCACTTT. Protein sequence: CASSLASGDNSPLHF.

This clone was seen more than once but under ten times. The chain employs TRBV4-3 and TRBJ1-4, with unresolved D. Germline values: CDR1 LGHNA, CDR2 YSLEER. V was trimmed by 4 bases and J by 8 bases, leaving 11 bases between them. The CDR3 is 13 residues long. The CDR3 here is CASSPQRSEKLFF. CDR3 bases: TGCGCCAGCAGCCCCCAGAGGTCCGAAAAACTGTTTTTT.

This clone was seen only a few times. The genes are TRBV4-1 and TRBJ2-1, with D perhaps TRBD2 (6 bases). The germline gives CDR1 MGHRA, CDR2 YSYEKL. The ends were cut back, 0 bases at V and 0 bases at J, with 12 bases in the middle. This CDR3 comprises 17 residues. The CDR3 DNA sequence: TGCGCCAGCAGCCAAGATCTCGCGGGGAGCTCCTACAATGAGCAGTTCTTC. The encoded protein is CASSQDLAGSSYNEQFF.

The chain recombines TRBV7-2 with TRBJ2-1; no clear D. The CDR3 is 16 amino acids. Deletions cut 1 base from V and 8 bases from J, with 18 bases between. Germline V gives CDR1 SGHTA, CDR2 FQGNSA. The CDR3 DNA sequence: TGTGCCAGCAGCTTAGATTCCAGCTACGGGTCCCATGAGCAGTTCTTC. It specifies CASSLDSSYGSHEQFF.

This clone showed up just a few times. The chain couples TRBV5-1 to TRBJ2-5; possibly TRBD1 for D (6 bases). CDR3 length equals 15 residues. The germline gives CDR1 SGHRS, CDR2 YFSETQ. Trimming took off 4 bases at V and 5 bases at J, with 18 bases between the two ends. CDR3 coding DNA: TGCGCCAGCAGCCCTGGGGACATCCCAAGGGAGACCCAGTACTTC. It specifies CASSPGDIPRETQYF.

This clone was observed a few times. J is TRBJ1-5 and V is TRBV21-1. TRBV21-1 is a pseudogene segment. The CDR3 is made up of 12 amino acids. The CDR3 DNA reads as TGTGCCAGCCGCAGTTGTAATCAGCCCCAGCATTTT. This sequence encodes CASRSCNQPQHF.

This clone was seen a handful of times. The gene calls are TRBV30 and TRBJ1-4; D ambiguous. The ends were cut back, 2 bases at V and 3 bases at J, with 1 base in the middle. CDR3 length: 11 amino acids. CDR1 is GTSNPN and CDR2 is SVGIG in the germline V gene (reference sequence). CDR3 sequence (DNA): TGTGCCTGGAGTTCTAATGAAAAACTGTTTTTT. It is translated as CAWSSNEKLFF. The variable domain in full, with the rest retrieved from reference TRBV30 and TRBJ1-4, is SQTIHQWPATLVQPVGSPLSLECTVEGTSNPNLYWYRQAAGRGLQLLFYSVGIGQISSEVPQNLSASRPQDRQFILSSKKLLLSDSGFYLCAWSSNEKLFFGSGTQLSVL.

This clone came up a few times. The J gene is TRBJ2-1, the V gene TRBV29-1; 7 bases fit TRBD1. Germline CDR1 is SQVTM and CDR2 is ANQGSEA. V was pared by 6 bases and J by 1 base, with 6 bases of the junction left unmatched. This CDR3 is 14 amino acids long. The CDR3 DNA sequence: TGCAGCGTCGTAAACAGGGGTTCCTACAATGAGCAGTTCTTC. Translation: CSVVNRGSYNEQFF.

In this sample, this clone turned up a few times. This sequence joins TRBV4-3 and TRBJ2-7, with D perhaps TRBD2 (6 bases). The germline V and J ends were trimmed by 0 bases and 1 base, with 10 bases remaining between them. The CDR3 extends over 15 amino acids. The germline V gene has CDR1 LGHNA and CDR2 YSLEER. DNA of the CDR3: TGCGCCAGCAGCCAAGATAATGGGGGGTCCTACGAGCAGTACTTC. Protein product: CASSQDNGGSYEQYF.

The V and J genes are TRBV9 and TRBJ1-1, with no clear D. This CDR3 is 13 amino acids long. Trimming took off 4 bases at V and 3 bases at J, with 10 bases between the two ends. CDR1 and CDR2 (germline): SGDLS, YYNGEE. Here the CDR3 reads CASSRALDTEAFF. DNA for the CDR3: TGTGCCAGCAGCAGGGCATTGGACACTGAAGCTTTCTTT.

The V call is TRBV11-2, the J call TRBJ2-7, with TRBD1 as a possible D gene (5 bases). Germline CDR1 reads SGHAT; CDR2 reads FQNNGV. V lost 2 bases and J 5 bases, leaving 10 bases between the germline ends. The CDR3 spans 13 residues. CDR3 region: CASSLPGPNEQYF. CDR3 nucleotides: TGTGCCAGCAGCTTACCAGGGCCAAACGAGCAGTACTTC.